This T cell receptor (beta chain) was sequenced for a study of cytomegalovirus exposure and HLA in healthy donors. Trimming removed 6 bases from V and 2 bases from J, with 13 bases in between. Germline loops: CDR1 MNHEY, CDR2 SMNVEV (reference sequence). This CDR3 has 14 residues. Amplification used 60 Vbeta primers and 13 Jbeta primers. Sequencing was performed with immunoSEQ multiplex PCR; in TCRdb, only in-frame clones are kept and a portion is missing. The table has 150,000 to 160,000 clones, 70% to 80% seen once; the top ten hold roughly 2.2%. Sequencing was done on a sample of PBMCs. The TCR originated in a young man in good health and CMV-seronegative. The chain employs TRBV27 and TRBJ1-1, with D perhaps matching TRBD1 (5 bases). The CDR3 here is CASRVSGGNTEAFF. DNA of the CDR3: TGTGCCAGCAGAGTATCGGGGGGTAACACTGAAGCTTTCTTT.